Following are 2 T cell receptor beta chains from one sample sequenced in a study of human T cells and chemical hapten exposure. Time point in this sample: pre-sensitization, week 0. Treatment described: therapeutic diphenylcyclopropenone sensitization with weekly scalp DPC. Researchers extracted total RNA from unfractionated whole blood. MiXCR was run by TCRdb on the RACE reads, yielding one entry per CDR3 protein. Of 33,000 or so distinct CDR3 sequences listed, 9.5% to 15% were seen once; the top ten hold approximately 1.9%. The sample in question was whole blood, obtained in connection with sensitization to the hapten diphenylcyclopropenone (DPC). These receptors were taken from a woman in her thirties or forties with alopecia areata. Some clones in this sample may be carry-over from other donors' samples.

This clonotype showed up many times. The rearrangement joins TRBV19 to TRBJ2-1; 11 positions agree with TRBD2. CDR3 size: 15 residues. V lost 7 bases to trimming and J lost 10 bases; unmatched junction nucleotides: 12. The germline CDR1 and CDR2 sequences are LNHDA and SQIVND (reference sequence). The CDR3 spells CASTRLAGPAGEQFF. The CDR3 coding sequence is TGTGCCAGTACCCGACTAGCGGGACCAGCGGGGGAGCAGTTCTTC.

The CDR3 coding sequence is TGTGCCAGCAGTCTGAACTGGAACGCTGAGCAGTTCTTC. It codes for CASSLNWNAEQFF. The rearrangement uses TRBV28 and TRBJ2-1; D gene uncertain. The CDR3 has 13 amino acids. V was pared by 5 bases and J by 9 bases, with 14 bases between. Per germline, CDR1 MDHEN and CDR2 SYDVKM.